A selection of T cell receptor beta chains follows, all from one sample in a study of human T cells and chemical hapten exposure. MiXCR, applied by TCRdb to the RACE reads, yields one record per CDR3 protein. The sample includes a few hundred thousand distinct CDR3 sequences, more than 5% of them seen just once. Sequences were derived from whole blood, sampled in connection with sensitization to the hapten diphenylcyclopropenone (DPC). The receptors here all came from a woman younger than 30 with alopecia areata. Some clones in this sample may be carry-over from other donors' samples. Both conserved end residues are part of each CDR3. The order of the fields is J gene, D gene, V gene, clone size, CDR3 DNA, CDR3 protein. A D gene is named only where the DNA matches it firmly. The size entry is marked missing in some rows and otherwise reads once, few, many or a size class.

TRBJ2-7,TRBD1,TRBV25-1,many,TGTGCCGCCTCCGGGACAGGGTCCTACGAGCAGTACTTC,CAASGTGSYEQYF
TRBJ2-5,TRBD2,TRBV6-2/TRBV6-3,once,TGTGCCAGTACCCATGGGCTAGCGGTAGAGACCCAGTACTTC,CASTHGLAVETQYF
TRBJ2-3,-,TRBV12-3/TRBV12-4,many,TGTGCCAGCAGTTTCAAGACCCGCACAGATACGCAGTATTTT,CASSFKTRTDTQYF
TRBJ2-7,TRBD1,TRBV28,-,TGTGCCACCTCGAGACAGGGTTTTTCCTACGAGCAGTACTTC,CATSRQGFSYEQYF
TRBJ2-4,-,TRBV7-8,-,TGTGCCAGCAGCTTAGTAGGGGGAGGTCTCAAAAACATTCAGTACTTC,CASSLVGGGLKNIQYF
TRBJ2-7,TRBD1,TRBV6-5,few,TGTGCCAGCAGTTACTGGGGGAACAGGGGCTACGAGCAGTACTTC,CASSYWGNRGYEQYF
TRBJ1-1,-,TRBV27,many,TGTGCCAGCAGTTTTAGGATAGGGAACGGAATGAACACTGAAGCTTTCTTT,CASSFRIGNGMNTEAFF
TRBJ1-2,-,TRBV6-1,many,TGTGCCAGCAGGACAGGTTATGGCTACACCTTC,CASRTGYGYTF
TRBJ2-3,-,TRBV18,many,TGTGCCAGCTCACCCCAGGGAACCACAGATACGCAGTATTTT,CASSPQGTTDTQYF
TRBJ1-4,-,TRBV25-1,-,TGTGCCAGCATTGGGGCGGTTAATGAAAAACTGTTTTTT,CASIGAVNEKLFF
TRBJ1-2,-,TRBV7-9,many,TGTGCCAGCAGCTTACGGGGGGCCTATGGCTACACCTTC,CASSLRGAYGYTF
TRBJ2-7,-,TRBV27,few,TGTGCCAGCAGGCCCAACGGGGGATCCGAGCAGTACTTC,CASRPNGGSEQYF
TRBJ1-5,-,TRBV5-1,few,TGCGCCAGCAGCTTGGAAGGGGGGCAGAGCAATCAGCCCCAGCATTTT,CASSLEGGQSNQPQHF
TRBJ2-3,-,TRBV7-2,many,TGTGCCAGCAGCACTAGCCGAGATACGCAGTATTTT,CASSTSRDTQYF
TRBJ2-6,-,TRBV5-8,many,TGTGCCAGCCCGATCGATGCCTCTGGGGCCAACGTCCTGACTTTC,CASPIDASGANVLTF
TRBJ1-2,-,TRBV27,few,TGTGCCAGCAGTTTAGTGGGGGGTCATGGCTACACCTTC,CASSLVGGHGYTF